This section outlines one T cell receptor beta chain sequence together with its context. Its antigen remains unknown. This sample was taken from a study of cytomegalovirus exposure and HLA in healthy donors. Study background: Approximately 85 million unique TCRs from HLA-typed donors were held in an early data release. Out of 398 genotyped donors, about 84% belonged to the Caucasian-associated ancestry cluster.

Primers for the PCR totalled 60 Vbeta and 13 Jbeta. This table comes from immunoSEQ multiplex PCR, and its TCRdb copy is limited to in-frame clones, with some not included. The sample includes 100,000 to 150,000 clones, approximately 75% of them seen just once. The study, taken as a whole, reports: Rarity characterized most TCR sequences, yet some public TCRs appeared in many donors.

The receptor comes from a male donor in good health and CMV-seronegative. Sequenced material: PBMCs.

CDR3: CASSSQMAQAEAFF. The CDR3 DNA sequence: TGTGCCAGCAGCTCCCAGATGGCACAGGCTGAAGCTTTCTTT. The V and J genes are TRBV9 and TRBJ1-1; tentatively, D is TRBD1 (5 bases). The CDR3 has 14 residues. V was shortened by 4 bases and J by 6 bases, with 16 bases between the two germline ends. The germline gives CDR1 SGDLS, CDR2 YYNGEE.